These T cell receptor beta chains were read from a single sample in a study of control samples from healthy donors and cancer patients. Generated by immunoSEQ multiplex PCR, the TCRdb table keeps only in-frame clones and is missing some. Here the sample spans approximately 76,000 clones, approximately 80% being singletons. The sample consisted of PBMCs. The origin of the receptors is a man aged 60-69 years with head and neck cancer. Each CDR3 is given with its conserved first and last residue. A D gene is named only where the DNA matches it firmly. Where a row states a size, it is once, few, many or the class of an expanded clone; other rows omit it.

NA	NA	TRBJ2-1	TRBV21-1	TGTGCCAGCAGCAAAAAGGACAAAACCTACAATGAGCAGTTCTTC	CASSKKDKTYNEQFF
NA	NA	TRBJ1-3	TRBV6-6	TGTGCCAGCAAGCCCCCAGCCCTCTCTGGAAACACCATATATTTT	CASKPPALSGNTIYF
NA	NA	TRBJ1-2	TRBV6-6	TGTGCCAGCAGTCGCGTTGTGGGGGCCAGAGTCCTCTTAGCTAACTATGGCTACACCTTC	CASSRVVGARVLLANYGYTF
NA	TRBD1	TRBJ2-7	TRBV4-1	TGCGCCAGCAGCCACCTGACAGGGACCTACGAGCAGTACTTC	CASSHLTGTYEQYF
NA	TRBD1	TRBJ1-5	TRBV6-5	TGTGCCAGCAGCCACTGGACAGGAACCACTCAGCCCCAGCATTTT	CASSHWTGTTQPQHF
NA	TRBD1	TRBJ2-7	TRBV13	TGTGCCACCTCAAGGGGGCGCCCTTCCTACGAGCAGTACTTC	CATSRGRPSYEQYF
NA	NA	TRBJ2-5	TRBV6-5	TGTGCCAGCAGTCCCCGGACTCCCCAAGAGACCCAGTACTTC	CASSPRTPQETQYF
NA	NA	TRBJ1-1	TRBV5-1	TGCGCCAGCAGCCTCCGAGGTTCAGGGACTGAAGCTTTCTTT	CASSLRGSGTEAFF
NA	TRBD1	TRBJ2-1	TRBV24-1	TGTGCCACCAGTGGCCAGACAGGGGAAAGATATGAGCAGTTCTTC	CATSGQTGERYEQFF
NA	TRBD2	TRBJ2-4	TRBV10-2	TGCGCCAGCACCGACGGACTAGCGGCAGCCAAAAACATTCAGTACTTC	CASTDGLAAAKNIQYF
NA	TRBD1	TRBJ1-5	TRBV2	TGTGCCAGCAGTCGACAGGGCTCCAATCAGCCCCAGCATTTT	CASSRQGSNQPQHF
few	NA	TRBJ2-2	TRBV7-7	TGTGCCAGCAGCTTATCCGGGGGGAACACCGGGGAGCTGTTTTTT	CASSLSGGNTGELFF
many	NA	TRBJ1-5	TRBV21-1	TGTGCCAGCAGCCCCCGCGGGATAAGTAATCAGCCCCAGCATTTT	CASSPRGISNQPQHF
NA	NA	TRBJ2-1	TRBV10-1	TGCGCCAGCAGGGATTACAATGAGCAGTTCTTC	CASRDYNEQFF
NA	TRBD2	TRBJ2-2	TRBV5-1	TGCGCCACGAGCGGGAGTGGCTCCGGGGAGCTGTTTTTT	CATSGSGSGELFF
NA	NA	TRBJ1-2	TRBV9	TGTGCCAGCAGCGTAGCCCTCAGCTGGAAGTATGGCTACACCTTC	CASSVALSWKYGYTF
NA	NA	TRBJ1-2	TRBV5-1	TGCGCCAGCAGCTTGGCCCTGCATGGGGCAGGGGCAGCCGGCGGCTACACCTTC	CASSLALHGAGAAGGYTF
once	NA	TRBJ2-5	TRBV11-1	TGTGCCAGCAGCGGGCCGGGCCGGTGGCAAGAGACCCAGTACTTC	CASSGPGRWQETQYF
NA	NA	TRBJ2-7	TRBV6-6	TGTGCCAGCAGCTGGGTGTCGGGAGTCGACGAGCAGTACTTC	CASSWVSGVDEQYF
few	TRBD1	TRBJ2-7	TRBV3-1/TRBV3-2	TGTGCCAGCAGCCCGAACAGGGGCTACGAGCAGTACTTC	CASSPNRGYEQYF
few	NA	TRBJ1-5	TRBV15	TGTGCCACCAGCAGAGTGGAGAATCAGCCCCAGCATTTT	CATSRVENQPQHF
few	NA	TRBJ1-2	TRBV28	TGTGCCAGCAGTTCCGGGGACGCCTATGGCTACACCTTC	CASSSGDAYGYTF
NA	NA	TRBJ2-2	TRBV27	TGTGCCAGCAGGGGCAGCACCGGGGAGCTGTTTTTT	CASRGSTGELFF
NA	NA	TRBJ2-7	TRBV3-1/TRBV3-2	TGTGCCAGCAGCCCCCCGGGAGTTGTGTCCTACGAGCAGTACTTC	CASSPPGVVSYEQYF
NA	NA	TRBJ2-5	TRBV29-1	TGCAGCATCTCGGGGCCAGGAGAGACCCAGTACTTC	CSISGPGETQYF
NA	TRBD1	TRBJ2-7	TRBV6-5	TGTGCCAGCGCTCCAGGGGGTGGAAACTACGAGCAGTACTTC	CASAPGGGNYEQYF
NA	NA	TRBJ2-7	TRBV6-5	TGTGCCAGCCGCGGAGGGATCTCCTACGAGCAGTACTTC	CASRGGISYEQYF
NA	NA	TRBJ1-2	TRBV10-3	TGTGCCATCAGTGACCGACAGGTTTATGGCTACACCTTC	CAISDRQVYGYTF
once	TRBD2	TRBJ2-5	TRBV5-4	TGTGCCAGCAGCTGGGGACTAGCGGGAGGGGGGACCCAGTACTTC	CASSWGLAGGGTQYF
NA	TRBD2	TRBJ2-2	TRBV24-1	TGTGCCACCCTGATTGAGGCTAGCGGGAGGACGAACACCGGGGAGCTGTTTTTT	CATLIEASGRTNTGELFF
NA	TRBD2	TRBJ2-6	TRBV28	TGTGCCAGCAGTTCCCGCCGGACTGGACTAGGTGGGGCCAACGTCCTGACTTTC	CASSSRRTGLGGANVLTF
NA	NA	TRBJ1-3	TRBV5-6	TGTGCCAGCAGCTTGGTGGCGGGGGCCTCTGGAAACACCATATATTTT	CASSLVAGASGNTIYF
NA	NA	TRBJ1-1	TRBV5-8	TGTGCCTGCGATTTACGGGGAACTGAAGCTTTCTTT	CACDLRGTEAFF
NA	NA	TRBJ2-7	TRBV7-6	TGTGCCAGCAGCTTAGGGCGAAACTACGAGCAGTACTTC	CASSLGRNYEQYF
few	NA	TRBJ1-2	TRBV10-3	TGTGCCATCAGTGAGTCGAGGCAGACAACCAACTATGGCTACACCTTC	CAISESRQTTNYGYTF
NA	TRBD2	TRBJ2-7	TRBV5-1	TGCGCCAGCAGCTCGCTAGCGGGAGCTTCCTACGAGCAGTACTTC	CASSSLAGASYEQYF
few	TRBD1	TRBJ2-4	TRBV18	TGTGCCAGCTCACCACCCGGACAGGGCCAAAACATTCAGTACTTC	CASSPPGQGQNIQYF
NA	NA	TRBJ2-7	TRBV10-3	TGTGCCATCAGTGAGTCTCGGGACGAGCAGTACTTC	CAISESRDEQYF
NA	TRBD2	TRBJ2-1	TRBV10-3	TGTGCCATCAGTGAGGCGGGAGCCTACAATGAGCAGTTCTTC	CAISEAGAYNEQFF
NA	TRBD2	TRBJ2-1	TRBV2	TGTGCCAGCATTCCCGGGACTAGCGTTTTTCTCTCGGGCGATGAGCAGTTCTTC	CASIPGTSVFLSGDEQFF
NA	NA	TRBJ2-1	TRBV19	TGTGCCAGTAGTGTAGAATATGAGCAGTTCTTC	CASSVEYEQFF
NA	TRBD2	TRBJ2-5	TRBV4-2	TGTGCCAGCAGCCGCGGGGGAGTAGCGGGAGGGGAGACCCAGTACTTC	CASSRGGVAGGETQYF
NA	TRBD2	TRBJ2-2	TRBV10-3	TGTGCCACCGCCCGACTAGCGGGAGGGGGCACCGGGGAGCTGTTTTTT	CATARLAGGGTGELFF
NA	NA	TRBJ1-1	TRBV5-1	TGCGCCAGCAGCTTTTCGGGCACTGAAGCTTTCTTT	CASSFSGTEAFF
NA	TRBD1	TRBJ2-7	TRBV30	TGTGCCTGGAGTGTGGGACAGGGGACCTACGAGCAGTACTTC	CAWSVGQGTYEQYF
NA	TRBD2	TRBJ2-1	TRBV10-2	TGCGCCAGCAGTGAGTTTCGGCTAGCGGGAGGGCAGCAGTTCTTC	CASSEFRLAGGQQFF
once	NA	TRBJ2-1	TRBV24-1	TGTGCCACCAGTGATCCCTTGGATGGCAATGAGCAGTTCTTC	CATSDPLDGNEQFF
NA	NA	TRBJ1-3	TRBV9	TGTGCCAGCAGCGTAGCTACGACTGCGGGGGGCACTGGAAACACCATATATTTT	CASSVATTAGGTGNTIYF
NA	NA	TRBJ2-1	TRBV2	TGTGCCAGCAGTGAAGACCAAGGTGAGCAGTTCTTC	CASSEDQGEQFF
NA	NA	TRBJ2-2	TRBV24-1	TGTGCCACCAGTTCTACGGGGTCACTGAACACCGGGGAGCTGTTTTTT	CATSSTGSLNTGELFF